Given below is one T cell receptor beta chain in context. Reprocessing the 5' RACE reads, TCRdb reports a single entry for every CDR3 protein and omits DNA. In all, the sample yields around 280,000 distinct CDR3 sequences. The data belong to a study of T cells expressing NK-cell markers. Study as a whole: Out of eight donors sequenced, seven tested HCMV-seropositive and the remaining one seronegative.

The specimen was blood T cells: a sorted CD56 or NKG2C T cell subset, CD4+ or CD8+ T cells, or bulk PBMC T cells (not recorded which). This clonotype was sampled from a man younger than 30 in good health.

CDR3 amino acids: CASSQTSGRAGEQFF. This chain links TRBV7-6 with TRBJ2-1; TCRdb returns TRBD2, unconfirmable since there is no DNA. Per germline, CDR1 SGHVS and CDR2 FNYEAQ. The CDR3 has 15 amino acids.